This TCR beta chain was recorded in a study of T cell responses to AZD1222 COVID-19 vaccine. Broader study findings: With dominance at 160-218 and 743-854, vaccine-associated CD4 TCRs spanned spike. Targets within unmutated variant regions were reportedly found for nearly half of spike-specific TCRs. After the peak T cell response, and only then, were repertoires sampled.

Here immunoSEQ multiplex PCR was the method, and the copy in TCRdb shows in-frame clones only, minus some. The sample shows about 140,000 clones, about 93% of them seen only once. On this clone: Its antigen is currently unknown.

Trimming stripped 9 bases from V and 6 bases from J, with 18 bases between. The CDR3 contains 14 residues. CDR1 is LGHNT, CDR2 FRNRAP, per germline. Doses given second, at about 4 or about 12 weeks, were pooled. The chain is built from TRBV12-5 and TRBJ1-5; D gene ambiguous. This sequence was found in an adult who received the AZD1222 COVID-19 vaccine. The specimen comprised peripheral blood, sampled 28 days after the second AZD1222 dose. The CDR3 DNA follows: TGTGCTAGCTCCCGGGAGGGATCGAGTCAGCCCCAGCATTTT. This codes for CASSREGSSQPQHF.